What follows describes a single TCR beta chain. As yet, its antigen is unknown. The junction departs from germline at one end; a sequencing error may be responsible. This sample was included in a study of metastatic and nonmetastatic thyroid tumors. Study summary: Patients with malignant and benign thyroid disease provided blood and tumor or nodule tissue, whose repertoires were compared.

In the authors' workflow: Using the CDR3 differences seen across clinicopathological groups, the authors built a distant-metastasis classifier for papillary thyroid cancer, which was meant to discriminate distant-metastatic patients. Using MiXCR, TCRdb re-called clones from the PCR reads. The V and J calls follow TCRdb's processing rather than the paper's. Among roughly 18,000 clones, roughly 26% were seen once, and the ten largest hold roughly 10%. General study findings and limits: Significantly higher TCR beta diversity was reportedly seen in malignant thyroid tumors than benign nodules, in blood and tumor.

No patient received treatment before thyroid surgery. Germline V gene sequence: CDR1 LNHNV, CDR2 YYDKDF (reference sequence). The CDR3 contains 17 residues. Material: tumor tissue. The chain employs TRBV15 and TRBJ2-7; 7 nucleotides line up with TRBD1. This clonotype was obtained from a female donor with papillary thyroid cancer or a benign thyroid nodule (not recorded which). Some clones in this sample may be carry-over from other donors' samples. The CDR3 loop is CATIRDLPYRGTYEQYF. DNA for the CDR3: TGTGCCACCATCAGAGATCTCCCCTACAGGGGAACCTACGAGCAGTACTTC.